Sequencing of this T cell receptor (beta chain) was carried out in a study of PD-1 blockade in classical Hodgkin lymphoma. Notes on the study in general: A significant rise in TCR diversity was seen by C4D1 for CD4+ cells but not for CD8+ cells. As was reported, newly diagnosed patients showed lower baseline TCR diversity than healthy donors did.

Documented time point: cycle 4 day 1 (C4D1), after around six weeks of nivolumab. Each of the patients experienced relapse following autologous stem cell transplantation, and their brentuximab vedotin exposure differed. Investigators isolated CD4+ T cells from thawed PBMCs through magnetic negative selection. This clone was seen a handful of times. The antigen is undetermined. Method: immunoSEQ multiplex PCR; TCRdb's copy keeps in-frame clones and lacks some. The table includes 20,000 to 25,000 clones, roughly 80% detected once. The source of this sequence is a human donor with classical Hodgkin lymphoma. The source was CD4+ T cells from blood, collected before the fourth cycle of nivolumab.

CDR3: CASSLDRGLARGAPLHF. CDR3 sequence (DNA): TGTGCCAGCAGCTTAGATCGAGGCTTGGCTCGGGGAGCACCCCTCCACTTT. This chain links TRBV11-3 with TRBJ1-6; D is ambiguous. The CDR3 sequence is 17 residues long. Germline lookup yields CDR1 SGHNT and CDR2 YENEEA. V lost 0 bases to trimming and J lost 11 bases, with 20 bases between them.